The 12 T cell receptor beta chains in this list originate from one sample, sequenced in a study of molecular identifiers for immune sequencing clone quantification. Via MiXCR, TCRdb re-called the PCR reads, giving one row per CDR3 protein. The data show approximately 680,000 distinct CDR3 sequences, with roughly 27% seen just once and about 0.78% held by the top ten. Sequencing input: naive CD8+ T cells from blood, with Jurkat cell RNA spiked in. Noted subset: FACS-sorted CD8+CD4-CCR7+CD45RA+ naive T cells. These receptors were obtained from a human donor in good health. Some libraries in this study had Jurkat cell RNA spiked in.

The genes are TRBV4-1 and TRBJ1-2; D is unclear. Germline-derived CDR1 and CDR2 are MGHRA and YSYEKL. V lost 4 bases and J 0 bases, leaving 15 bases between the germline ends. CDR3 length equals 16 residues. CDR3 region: CASSPLPGSSNYGYTF. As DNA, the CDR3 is TGCGCCAGCAGCCCCCTACCCGGGTCGTCTAACTATGGCTACACCTTC.

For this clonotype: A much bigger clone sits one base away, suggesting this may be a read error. CDR3 in DNA: TGCGGCGTTGTACGGCATCAGGGCTACACCTTC. Protein product: CGVVRHQGYTF. The rearrangement joins TRBV29-1 to TRBJ1-2; D gene unclear. This CDR3 spans 11 amino acids. In germline, CDR1 is SQVTM, CDR2 ANQGSEA.

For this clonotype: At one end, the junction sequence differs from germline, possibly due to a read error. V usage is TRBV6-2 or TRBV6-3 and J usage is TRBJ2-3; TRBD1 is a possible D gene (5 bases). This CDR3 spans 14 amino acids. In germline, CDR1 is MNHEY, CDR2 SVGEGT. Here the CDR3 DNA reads TGTGCCAGCACCCTCGCCTGGGGCCCCGCTACGCCGTATTTT. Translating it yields CASTLAWGPATPYF.

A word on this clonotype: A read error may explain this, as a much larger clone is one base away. The CDR3: CASSLNRGPTEAFF. Written as DNA, the CDR3 is TGTGCCAGCAGCTTAAACAGGGGGCCCACTGAAGCTTTCTTT. The rearrangement joins TRBV7-9 to TRBJ1-1; TRBD1 matches at 9 bases. V shed 2 bases and J 4 bases; nucleotides not matched to a gene: 2. CDR3 length: 14 residues. Germline assignment: CDR1 SEHNR and CDR2 FQNEAQ (reference sequence).

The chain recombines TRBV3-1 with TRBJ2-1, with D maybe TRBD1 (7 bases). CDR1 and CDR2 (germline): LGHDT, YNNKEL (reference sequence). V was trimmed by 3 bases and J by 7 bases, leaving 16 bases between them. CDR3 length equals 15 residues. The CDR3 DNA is TGTGCCAGCAGCCAGCGGGACAGCTGGGGTAATGAGCAGTTCTTC. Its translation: CASSQRDSWGNEQFF.

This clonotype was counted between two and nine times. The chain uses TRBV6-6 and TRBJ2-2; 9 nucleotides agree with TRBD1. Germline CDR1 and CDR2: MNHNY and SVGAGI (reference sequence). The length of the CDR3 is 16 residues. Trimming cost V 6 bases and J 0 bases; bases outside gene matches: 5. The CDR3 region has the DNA TGTGCCAGCAGCCAAACAGGGGGCCCGAACACCGGGGAGCTGTTTTTT. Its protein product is CASSQTGGPNTGELFF.

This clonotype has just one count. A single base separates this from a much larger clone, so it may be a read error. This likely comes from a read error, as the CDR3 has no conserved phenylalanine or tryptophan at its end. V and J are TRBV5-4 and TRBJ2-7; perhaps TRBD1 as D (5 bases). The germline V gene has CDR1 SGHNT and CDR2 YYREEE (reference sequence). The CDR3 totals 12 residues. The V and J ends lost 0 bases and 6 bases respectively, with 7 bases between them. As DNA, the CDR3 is TGTGCCAGCAGCTTGGGGGGCATCGAGCAGTACCTC. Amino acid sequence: CASSLGGIEQYL.

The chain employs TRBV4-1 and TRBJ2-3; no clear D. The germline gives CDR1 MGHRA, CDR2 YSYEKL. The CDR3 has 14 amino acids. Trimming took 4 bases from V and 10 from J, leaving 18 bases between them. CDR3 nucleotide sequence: TGCGCCAGCAGCCCCGGAGTAGCACAGTTCGCGCAGTATTTT. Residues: CASSPGVAQFAQYF.

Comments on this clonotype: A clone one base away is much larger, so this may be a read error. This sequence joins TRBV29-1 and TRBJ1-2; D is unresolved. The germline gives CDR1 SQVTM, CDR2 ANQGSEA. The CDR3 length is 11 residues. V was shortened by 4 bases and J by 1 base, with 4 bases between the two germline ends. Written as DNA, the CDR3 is TGCAGCGTTGCGGGTAACTATGGCTACACCTTC. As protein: CSVAGNYGYTF.

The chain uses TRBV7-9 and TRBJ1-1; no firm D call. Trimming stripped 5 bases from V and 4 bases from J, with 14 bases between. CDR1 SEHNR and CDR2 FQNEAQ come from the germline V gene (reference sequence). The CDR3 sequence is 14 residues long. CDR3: CASSLGISGTEAFF. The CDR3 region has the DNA TGTGCCAGCAGCCTCGGGATCTCGGGCACTGAAGCTTTCTTT. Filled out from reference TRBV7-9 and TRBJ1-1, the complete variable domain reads DTGVSQNPRHKITKRGQNVTFRCDPISEHNRLYWYRQTLGQGPEFLTYFQNEAQLEKSRLLSDRFSAERPKGSFSTLEIQRTEQGDSAMYLCASSLGISGTEAFFGQGTRLTVV.

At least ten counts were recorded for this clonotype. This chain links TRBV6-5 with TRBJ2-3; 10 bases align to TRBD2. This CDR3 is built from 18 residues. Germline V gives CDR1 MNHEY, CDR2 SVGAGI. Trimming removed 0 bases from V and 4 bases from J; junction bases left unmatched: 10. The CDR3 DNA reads TGTGCCAGCAGTTACTCGGCCGGGACTAGCGTTATATCAGATACGCAGTATTTT. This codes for CASSYSAGTSVISDTQYF.

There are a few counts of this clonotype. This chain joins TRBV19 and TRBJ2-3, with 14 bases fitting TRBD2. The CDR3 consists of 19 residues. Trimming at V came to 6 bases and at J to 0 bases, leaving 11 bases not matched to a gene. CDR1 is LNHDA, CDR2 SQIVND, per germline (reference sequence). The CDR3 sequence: CASSGPGTSGSVSTDTQYF. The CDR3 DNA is TGTGCCAGTAGCGGTCCCGGGACTAGCGGGAGTGTCAGCACAGATACGCAGTATTTT.